The next 24 T cell receptor beta chains were all read from a single sample in a study of CD8+ T cells in alopecia areata. Isolated RNA was reverse transcribed into cDNA used as the sequencing template. Clones were read by immunoSEQ multiplex PCR, and TCRdb kept only the in-frame ones, dropping some. The sample contains 250,000 or so clones, none of them singletons. Cutaneous lymph nodes were pooled and cells sorted by CD4, CD8alpha, NKG2D, NKG2ACE and more. The material sequenced was CD4+ T cells sorted from a lymph node. The receptors were gathered from a C3H/HeJ mouse with alopecia areata. For the strain, the MHC haplotype given is H2-k.

This clone came up a few times. Gene names are mouse gene names. The CDR3 extends 4 residues past the end of the read, so its final part is completed from the germline J gene. V usage is TRBV19 and J usage is TRBJ2-4, with 10 positions matching TRBD2. Trimming cost V 5 bases and J 0 bases; bases outside gene matches: 3. CDR3 length: 15 amino acids. Germline V CDR1 and CDR2: FNHDT, SITEND (reference sequence). Here the CDR3 reads CASRGLGTSQNTLYF. CDR3 DNA, as far as it was read: TGTGCCAGCAGGGGACTGGGGACTAGTCAAAAC.

As to this clone: Any gene name here is a mouse gene name. Read coverage stops 4 residues before the CDR3 terminus; the germline J gene supplies the remainder. Additional DNA sequences in this sample encode the identical CDR3. The chain is built from TRBV17 and TRBJ1-2; weak D call: TRBD1 (6 bases). The germline V gene has CDR1 MNHDT and CDR2 YYDKIL. The CDR3 is 14 residues long. Trimming removed 3 bases from V and 0 bases from J, with 8 bases in between. The CDR3 loop is CASSRGQTNSDYTF. Partial CDR3 DNA: TGTGCTAGCAGTAGGGGACAAACAAACTCC.

This clone occurred a few times. Germline and genes here are mouse. The sequence runs out 4 residues before the end of the CDR3; the remainder is reconstructed from the germline J gene. The chain is built from TRBV19 and TRBJ2-1; D ambiguous. Germline V lookup: CDR1 FNHDT, CDR2 SITEND (reference sequence). The CDR3 runs to 15 residues. V lost 1 base to trimming and J lost 0 bases, with 8 bases between them. The sequenced part of the CDR3 DNA is TGTGCCAGCAGTATAAGGGTAAATAACTATGCT. As protein: CASSIRVNNYA. The whole CDR3 sequence reads CASSIRVNNYAEQFF.

On this clone: Each gene name is a mouse one. The read comes to an end 4 residues before the CDR3 does, leaving the germline J gene to fill in the end. The V call is TRBV13-3, the J call TRBJ2-1; a possible D gene is TRBD2 (5 bases). Trimming took 0 bases from V and 3 from J, leaving 10 bases between them. Germline V gives CDR1 NNHDY, CDR2 SYVADS. This CDR3 has 15 amino acids. CDR3 DNA (partial): TGTGCCAGCAGTGATGCAATGGGGTTCTATGCT. It is translated as CASSDAMGFYA. The whole CDR3 reads CASSDAMGFYAEQFF.

This clone was observed at least ten times. Each gene name is a mouse one. Read coverage stops 4 residues before the CDR3 terminus; the germline J gene supplies the remainder. In the same sample, other DNA sequences code for this CDR3. The chain employs TRBV1 and TRBJ2-1; D uncertain. The V gene's germline CDR1 is NSQYPW and CDR2 LRSPGD (reference sequence). V was pared by 0 bases and J by 4 bases, with 4 bases between. The CDR3 consists of 13 residues. CDR3 protein: CTCSADRYAEQFF. The CDR3 bases that were read are TGCACCTGCAGTGCAGACAGATATGCT.

A few counts support this clone. Gene and germline names: mouse. CDR3 bases read: TGTGCCAGCAGGGCCGGGACAGGGGGCGCCTATGCT. Translating gives CASRAGTGGAYA. The complete CDR3 reads CASRAGTGGAYAEQFF. The chain combines TRBV13-3 with TRBJ2-1; 12 nucleotides agree with TRBD1. The read gets to within 4 residues of the CDR3 end, and the germline J gene fills in the rest. V was clipped by 5 bases and J by 3 bases; unmatched bases: 6. The CDR3 spans 16 residues. CDR1 is NNHDY, CDR2 SYVADS, per germline.

Details on this clone: Gene names and germline match the mouse. The CDR3 goes on 4 residues after the read ends, and that part is filled in from the germline J gene. The same CDR3 arises from other DNA sequences in this sample as well. The chain recombines TRBV13-1 with TRBJ1-2; TRBD1 aligns across 7 bases. V shed 0 bases and J 2 bases; nucleotides not matched to a gene: 1. Germline V gene lookup returns CDR1 NSHNY and CDR2 SYGAGN. This CDR3 is built from 14 residues. Here the CDR3 reads CASSDVGGNSDYTF. CDR3 bases read: TGTGCCAGCAGTGATGTAGGGGGCAACTCC.

This clone came up a few times. The germline and genes are mouse ones. The CDR3 goes on 4 residues after the read ends, and that part is filled in from the germline J gene. This sequence joins TRBV1 and TRBJ2-5, with TRBD1 identical over 9 bases. Per germline, CDR1 NSQYPW and CDR2 LRSPGD (reference sequence). This CDR3 spans 14 amino acids. CDR3 DNA (partial): TGCACCTGCAGTGTACAGGGGGCGCGGGAC. Translated: CTCSVQGARD. The full CDR3 is CTCSVQGARDTQYF. Combining the CDR3 with reference TRBV1 and TRBJ2-5 gives the whole variable domain VTLLEQNPRWRLVPRGQAVNLRCILKNSQYPWMSWYQQDLQKQLQWLFTLRSPGDKEVKSLPGADYLATRVTDTELRLQVANMSQGRTLYCTCSVQGARDTQYFGPGTRLLVL.

As concerns this clone: The genes are named according to mouse. The CDR3 end is not reached by the read, which stops 4 residues before it; the germline J gene fills it in. V and J are TRBV5 and TRBJ2-1; the D gene is possibly TRBD1 (6 bases). Germline assignment: CDR1 LGHNA and CDR2 YNLKQL (reference sequence). The length of the CDR3 is 14 residues. Between the trimmed V and J ends, which lost 4 bases and 0 bases, there was a span of 7 bases. This CDR3 reads CASSRDNNYAEQFF. CDR3 DNA, as far as it was read: TGTGCCAGCAGCCGGGACAATAACTATGCT.

In this sample, this clone turned up a few times. Mouse gene names apply. The CDR3 extends 4 residues past the end of the read, so its final part is completed from the germline J gene. The same CDR3 can be traced to other DNA sequences in this sample. The chain is built from TRBV31 and TRBJ2-7; TRBD2 agrees at 7 bases. CDR1 and CDR2 (germline): GKSSPN, SITVG. This CDR3 is built from 11 residues. The CDR3 protein is CAWSWGYEQYF. CDR3 DNA, as far as it was read: TGTGCCTGGAGCTGGGGGTAT.

This clone has more than one count but fewer than ten. The listed genes are named as in mouse. With the read ending 4 residues before the CDR3 end, the germline J gene is used to fill in that end. This chain uses TRBV4 with TRBJ1-2, with 7 bases lining up with TRBD1. V gave up 3 bases and J gave up 0 bases; unmatched junction bases: 1. The germline V gene has CDR1 LGHDT and CDR2 YNNKQL (reference sequence). The CDR3 runs to 14 residues. The CDR3 region is CASSYQGANSDYTF. CDR3 DNA, as far as it was read: TGTGCCAGCAGCTATCAGGGGGCAAACTCC.

This clone was recorded a few times. The germline and genes are mouse ones. The CDR3 end lies 4 residues beyond the end of the read and is filled in from the germline J gene. The genes are TRBV13-1 and TRBJ2-3; 9 nucleotides agree with TRBD1. The CDR3 has 15 amino acids. With 2 bases clipped from V and 4 bases from J, the junction kept 5 bases outside the gene matches. Germline values: CDR1 NSHNY, CDR2 SYGAGN. CDR3 protein: CASSEPGQGTETLYF. Partial CDR3 DNA: TGTGCCAGCAGTGAACCGGGACAGGGAACAGAA.

This clone was detected a few times. Mouse names are used for the genes. The DNA ends 4 residues before the CDR3 does, and the rest of the CDR3 is filled in from the germline J gene. The genes are TRBV1 and TRBJ1-1, with D perhaps TRBD1 (6 bases). V was pared by 0 bases and J by 4 bases, with 9 bases between. Germline V lookup: CDR1 NSQYPW, CDR2 LRSPGD (reference sequence). The CDR3 runs to 14 residues. The CDR3 reads CTCSADNRATEVFF. The sequenced CDR3 bases are TGCACCTGCAGTGCAGACAACAGGGCCACA.

The sample holds a few counts of this clone. The gene names here belong to mouse. The read ends 4 residues before the CDR3 terminus; that terminus is restored from the germline J gene. The rearrangement links TRBV1 to TRBJ2-3; weak D call: TRBD2 (7 bases). The CDR3 runs 15 residues. Germline CDR1 is NSQYPW and CDR2 is LRSPGD (reference sequence). The V end lost 4 bases, the J end lost 0 bases, and 11 bases lay between the germline ends. The CDR3 bases that were read are TGCACCTGCAGTGTCTGGGGGCGTAGTGCAGAA. Its protein product is CTCSVWGRSAE. The entire CDR3 sequence reads CTCSVWGRSAETLYF. Combining the CDR3 with reference TRBV1 and TRBJ2-3 gives the whole variable domain VTLLEQNPRWRLVPRGQAVNLRCILKNSQYPWMSWYQQDLQKQLQWLFTLRSPGDKEVKSLPGADYLATRVTDTELRLQVANMSQGRTLYCTCSVWGRSAETLYFGSGTRLTVL.

This clone has a handful of counts. Genes and germline come from the mouse. The CDR3 goes on 4 residues after the read ends, and that part is filled in from the germline J gene. Additional DNA sequences in this sample encode the identical CDR3. The chain recombines TRBV13-1 with TRBJ1-2; the match to TRBD1 covers 10 bases. The CDR3 has 15 amino acids. V shed 0 bases, J shed 4 bases, and the junction held 3 bases outside the gene matches. The germline gives CDR1 NSHNY, CDR2 SYGAGN. The CDR3 protein is CASSDGGQGSSDYTF. The DNA read from the CDR3 is TGTGCCAGCAGTGATGGGGGACAGGGGTCCTCC.

Note on this clone: All gene names here are mouse names. Read data end 4 residues before the CDR3 end; the end is taken from the germline J gene. This chain joins TRBV31 and TRBJ2-1; 10 positions agree with TRBD2. Germline-derived CDR1 and CDR2 are GKSSPN and SITVG. This CDR3 region has 17 residues. Germline trimming cut 0 bases from V and 0 bases from J; bases unmatched to any gene: 5. The CDR3 spells CAWSLPGGAPNYAEQFF. CDR3 DNA (partial): TGTGCCTGGAGTCTACCTGGGGGGGCGCCTAACTATGCT.

On this clone: The gene names here belong to mouse. The read gets to within 4 residues of the CDR3 end, and the germline J gene fills in the rest. V and J are TRBV13-3 and TRBJ2-1; TRBD2 aligns across 14 bases. Germline CDR1 NNHDY, CDR2 SYVADS. V dropped 4 bases and J dropped 2; count of bases not matched to a gene: 5. This CDR3 has 17 residues. CDR3 sequence reads: CASSTGTGGADYAEQFF. The part of the CDR3 DNA that was read is TGTGCCAGCAGTACCGGGACTGGGGGGGCTGACTATGCT.

This clone was counted only a few times. The gene names given are mouse names. The read ends 4 residues early relative to the CDR3; the germline J gene fills the gap. The V and J genes are TRBV13-1 and TRBJ2-5; TRBD1 matches at 8 bases. CDR3 length: 16 amino acids. The germline CDR1 and CDR2 sequences are NSHNY and SYGAGN. J lost 0 bases, V lost 0 bases, and 3 bases had no gene match. CDR3 amino acids: CASSDDRGNNQDTQYF. CDR3 bases read: TGTGCCAGCAGTGATGACAGGGGGAATAACCAAGAC.

A few counts support this clone. Germline and genes: mouse. The CDR3 goes on 4 residues after the read ends, and that part is filled in from the germline J gene. The gene calls are TRBV31 and TRBJ2-2; D uncertain. Per the germline V gene, CDR1 is GKSSPN and CDR2 is SITVG. The V gene lost 1 base and the J gene lost 0 bases, with 3 bases spanning the gap. The CDR3 is 13 residues long. The covered CDR3 bases are TGTGCCTGGAGTCCAGCAAACACCGGG. It encodes CAWSPANTG. The whole CDR3 is CAWSPANTGQLYF.

Concerning this clone: Gene names refer to mouse genes. The read stops 4 residues short of the end of the CDR3; the missing end is completed from the germline J gene. V usage is TRBV31 and J usage is TRBJ2-4; D possibly corresponds to TRBD2 (5 bases). CDR3 length: 14 amino acids. Germline V gene sequence: CDR1 GKSSPN, CDR2 SITVG. The germline V and J ends were trimmed by 1 base and 0 bases, with 8 bases remaining between them. The CDR3 bases that were read are TGTGCCTGGAGTCCTGGGCGTAGTCAAAAC. It yields the protein CAWSPGRSQN. The full CDR3 protein is CAWSPGRSQNTLYF.

This clone was counted a few times. These gene names are mouse names. From the germline J gene comes the end of the CDR3, since the read stops 4 residues before it. The chain has TRBV29 and TRBJ2-7; 7 bases match TRBD2. This CDR3 has 12 amino acids. Germline V lookup: CDR1 MSHET, CDR2 SYDVDS. V lost 10 bases and J lost 3; bases outside the gene matches: 6. The CDR3 region is CATGVGGYEQYF. CDR3 DNA (partial): TGTGCTACCGGGGTGGGGGGCTAT. Full variable domain (missing parts from reference TRBV29 and TRBJ2-7): DMKVTQMPRYLIKRMGENVLLECGQDMSHETMYWYRQDPGLGLQLIYISYDVDSNSEGDIPKGYRVSRKKREHFSLILDSAKTNQTSVYFCATGVGGYEQYFGPGTRLTVL.

Concerning this clone itself: Germline and genes here are mouse. The read ends 4 residues early relative to the CDR3; the germline J gene fills the gap. The sample has other DNA sequences that encode this CDR3 too. The chain has TRBV5 and TRBJ2-3; D is tentatively TRBD1 or TRBD2 (6 bases each). The CDR3 is 15 residues long. V was shortened by 0 bases and J by 0 bases, with 7 bases between the two germline ends. CDR1 and CDR2 (germline): LGHNA, YNLKQL (reference sequence). CDR3 protein: CASSQEGASAETLYF. CDR3 DNA (partial): TGTGCCAGCAGCCAAGAGGGGGCGAGTGCAGAA.

Only a few counts were recorded for this clone. Gene names and germline refer to mouse. Read coverage stops 4 residues before the CDR3 terminus; the germline J gene supplies the remainder. The chain joins TRBV1 to TRBJ2-7; 8 bases map to TRBD2. The germline V gene has CDR1 NSQYPW and CDR2 LRSPGD (reference sequence). CDR3 size: 15 residues. V dropped 0 bases and J dropped 3; count of bases not matched to a gene: 4. The CDR3 protein is CTCSADSWGVYEQYF. Incomplete CDR3 DNA: TGCACCTGCAGTGCAGATTCCTGGGGGGTCTAT.

Turning to this clone: Gene names denote mouse genes. From the germline J gene comes the end of the CDR3, since the read stops 4 residues before it. The chain is built from TRBV5 and TRBJ2-2; unclear D gene. This CDR3 contains 15 residues. V was cut by 1 base and J by 1 base, with 7 bases left in between. Germline V gene lookup returns CDR1 LGHNA and CDR2 YNLKQL (reference sequence). The CDR3 is CASSQARQNTGQLYF. CDR3 DNA, as far as it was read: TGTGCCAGCAGCCAAGCTCGACAAAACACCGGG.